This passage covers 18 T cell receptor beta chains from one sample sequenced in a study of T cell changes during pregnancy in multiple sclerosis. Produced via immunoSEQ multiplex PCR; TCRdb's table is partial and in-frame only. The top ten hold roughly 0.68% of the sample, which has 20,000 to 25,000 clones, 75% to 95% seen once. The source material was CD4+ T cells from peripheral blood mononuclear cells, sampled in the third trimester of pregnancy. The receptors come from a female donor with multiple sclerosis, enrolled in a pregnancy study.

A single count supports this clone. The chain employs TRBV9 and TRBJ1-2; possibly TRBD1 for D (6 bases). The CDR3 is 15 residues long. The germline V gene has CDR1 SGDLS and CDR2 YYNGEE. The V and J ends lost 1 base and 6 bases respectively, with 16 bases between them. The CDR3 DNA reads as TGTGCCAGCAGCGTATCCACGGGGGGCGGACATGGCTACACCTTC. The encoded protein is CASSVSTGGGHGYTF.

The chain employs TRBV28 and TRBJ2-1, with no clear D. The ends were cut back, 8 bases at V and 0 bases at J, with 11 bases in the middle. There are 14 residues in the CDR3. Per the germline V gene, CDR1 is MDHEN and CDR2 is SYDVKM. The CDR3: CASGPYSSYNEQFF. Written as DNA, the CDR3 is TGTGCCAGCGGTCCATATAGCTCCTACAATGAGCAGTTCTTC.

The chain recombines TRBV5-4 with TRBJ2-5; the match to TRBD2 covers 10 bases. The trim removed 5 bases at V and 5 bases at J, leaving 12 bases unmatched. This CDR3 comprises 16 residues. Germline values: CDR1 SGHNT, CDR2 YYREEE (reference sequence). The CDR3 reads CASSRAGGLSSETQYF. Here the CDR3 DNA reads TGTGCCAGCAGTAGAGCGGGGGGGCTATCTAGCGAGACCCAGTACTTC. The full variable domain, with the rest looked up from reference TRBV5-4 and TRBJ2-5, is ETGVTQSPTHLIKTRGQQVTLRCSSQSGHNTVSWYQQALGQGPQFIFQYYREEENGRGNFPPRFSGLQFPNYSSELNVNALELDDSALYLCASSRAGGLSSETQYFGPGTRLLVL.

This clone was seen a few times. The gene calls are TRBV2 and TRBJ2-2, with a weak D call TRBD2 (6 bases). Trimming removed 7 bases from V and 8 bases from J, with 8 bases in between. The CDR3 extends over 11 amino acids. Germline V gives CDR1 SNHLY, CDR2 FYNNEI. The CDR3 DNA reads TGTGCCAGCACTGGAGGGGGGGAGCTGTTTTTT. Translated, it gives CASTGGGELFF. The full variable domain, completed using reference TRBV2 and TRBJ2-2, is EPEVTQTPSHQVTQMGQEVILRCVPISNHLYFYWYRQILGQKVEFLVSFYNNEISEKSEIFDDQFSVERPDGSNFTLKIRSTKLEDSAMYFCASTGGGELFFGEGSRLTVL.

This chain joins TRBV11-3 and TRBJ2-1, with D possibly TRBD2 on 6 matching bases. V was pared by 4 bases and J by 8 bases, with 18 bases between. This CDR3 has 15 residues. CDR1 is SGHNT and CDR2 is YENEEA in the germline V gene. The CDR3 loop is CASSSPGTPVDEQFF. CDR3 DNA: TGTGCCAGCAGCTCACCCGGGACTCCGGTCGATGAGCAGTTCTTC.

V and J are TRBV19 and TRBJ2-2; D is possibly TRBD1 (6 bases). The CDR3 sequence is 16 residues long. Trimming shortened V by 7 bases and J by 3 bases, and 18 bases separated the two germline ends. Germline assignment: CDR1 LNHDA and CDR2 SQIVND (reference sequence). The CDR3 is CASTPQGHPYTGELFF. The CDR3, as DNA: TGTGCCAGTACTCCACAGGGACACCCCTACACCGGGGAGCTGTTTTTT.

The gene calls are TRBV2 and TRBJ1-5; D possibly corresponds to TRBD1 (6 bases). The CDR3 loop spans 14 amino acids. The V end lost 2 bases, the J end lost 5 bases, and 10 bases lay between the germline ends. Germline V CDR1 and CDR2: SNHLY, FYNNEI. The CDR3 is CASSEQGSDQPQHF. In DNA form, the CDR3 reads TGTGCCAGCAGTGAACAGGGGAGCGATCAGCCCCAGCATTTT.

V gene TRBV7-2 combines with J gene TRBJ2-1, with 9 nucleotides matching TRBD2. CDR3 size: 15 residues. Trimming took 2 bases from V and 7 from J; bases not matched to a gene: 6. Germline V CDR1 and CDR2: SGHTA, FQGNSA. The CDR3 sequence is CASSLRAGGPNEQFF. CDR3 in DNA: TGTGCCAGCAGCTTAAGGGCGGGGGGGCCGAATGAGCAGTTCTTC.

V and J are TRBV21-1 and TRBJ2-7; TRBD1 is taken as the D call from the table, unchecked against the DNA. TRBV21-1 is a known pseudogene. The CDR3 extends over 18 amino acids. CDR3 bases: TGTGCCAGCAGCTCTCACCCCTCTGGACAGGGCTCTTACTACGAGCAGTACTTC. Translating gives CASSSHPSGQGSYYEQYF.

This clone was seen more than once but under ten times. CDR3 sequence reads: CASSGQGGIFHSPLHF. In DNA form, the CDR3 reads TGTGCCAGCAGCGGGCAGGGTGGGATTTTTCATTCACCCCTCCACTTT. The J gene is TRBJ1-6, the V gene TRBV5-6; D possibly corresponds to TRBD1 (5 bases). From germline, CDR1 is SGHDT and CDR2 YYEEEE. Trimming shortened V by 4 bases and J by 8 bases, and 19 bases separated the two germline ends. The CDR3 consists of 16 residues.

This clone was picked up a small number of times. The chain couples TRBV4-2 to TRBJ2-1; 8 bases line up with TRBD1. The CDR3 sequence is 16 residues long. The V and J ends lost 3 bases and 7 bases, in that order; junction bases with no gene match: 11. Germline-derived CDR1 and CDR2 are LGHNA and YNFKEQ. The CDR3 region is CASSQGGQGGRNEQFF. The CDR3 DNA sequence: TGTGCCAGCAGCCAGGGTGGACAGGGCGGTCGTAATGAGCAGTTCTTC.

Here the CDR3 reads CASSLPINRHYGYTF. The CDR3 coding sequence is TGTGCCAGCAGCTTGCCTATAAACAGACACTATGGCTACACCTTC. V and J are TRBV7-9 and TRBJ1-2; D remains unclear. CDR1 and CDR2 from the germline V gene are SEHNR and FQNEAQ (reference sequence). This CDR3 contains 15 residues. The V gene lost 3 bases and the J gene lost 3 bases, with 14 bases spanning the gap.

The chain carries TRBV30 and TRBJ1-5, with TRBD1 as a possible D gene (6 bases). Trimming pared 2 bases from V and 3 bases from J, leaving 17 bases between. There are 16 residues in the CDR3. The germline V gene encodes CDR1 GTSNPN and CDR2 SVGIG (reference sequence). The CDR3: CAWSPQDSFDNQPQHF. In DNA, the CDR3 is TGTGCCTGGAGTCCCCAGGACAGCTTCGACAATCAGCCCCAGCATTTT. Filled out from reference TRBV30 and TRBJ1-5, the complete variable domain reads SQTIHQWPATLVQPVGSPLSLECTVEGTSNPNLYWYRQAAGRGLQLLFYSVGIGQISSEVPQNLSASRPQDRQFILSSKKLLLSDSGFYLCAWSPQDSFDNQPQHFGDGTRLSIL.

The chain combines TRBV7-2 with TRBJ1-6, with 9 positions matching TRBD1. The CDR3 has 16 amino acids. Trimming at V came to 4 bases and at J to 6 bases, leaving 7 bases not matched to a gene. Germline-derived CDR1 and CDR2 are SGHTA and FQGNSA. The CDR3 reads CASSYTGGSGNSPLHF. The CDR3 bases are TGTGCCAGCAGCTATACAGGGGGCTCGGGTAATTCACCCCTCCACTTT.

The V call is TRBV9, the J call TRBJ2-7; 15 bases align to TRBD2. This CDR3 region has 15 residues. V shed 4 bases and J 6 bases; nucleotides not matched to a gene: 5. Germline CDR1 reads SGDLS; CDR2 reads YYNGEE. CDR3 nucleotide sequence: TGTGCCAGCAGCCCGGGGACTAGCGGGGGGAGCGAGCAGTACTTC. Its translation is CASSPGTSGGSEQYF.

The genes are TRBV28 and TRBJ1-1; 7 nucleotides match TRBD1. This CDR3 has 14 residues. Trimming at V came to 5 bases and at J to 4 bases, leaving 7 bases not matched to a gene. Germline CDR1 reads MDHEN; CDR2 reads SYDVKM. The CDR3 region is CASSPDRVATEAFF. The DNA of the CDR3 is TGTGCCAGCAGTCCCGACAGGGTTGCCACTGAAGCTTTCTTT.

The chain recombines TRBV11-3 with TRBJ1-1; unclear D gene. V lost 2 bases and J lost 0, with 7 bases in between. Germline loops: CDR1 SGHNT, CDR2 YENEEA. CDR3 size: 14 residues. The CDR3 spells CASSLYGMNTEAFF. The CDR3 coding sequence is TGTGCCAGCAGCTTATACGGGATGAACACTGAAGCTTTCTTT.

This chain uses TRBV5-4 with TRBJ2-7; 9 bases fit TRBD1. This CDR3 contains 16 residues. The J segment lost 6 bases and the V segment lost 4 bases, leaving 14 bases of the junction unmatched. The germline CDR1 and CDR2 sequences are SGHNT and YYREEE (reference sequence). CDR3: CASSQKTGQGFREQYF. CDR3 sequence (DNA): TGTGCCAGCAGCCAGAAAACGGGACAGGGTTTTCGCGAGCAGTACTTC.